Listed here are 23 T cell receptor beta chains from one sample, sequenced in a study of cytomegalovirus exposure and HLA in healthy donors. Primers for the PCR totalled 60 Vbeta and 13 Jbeta. The repertoire was sequenced with immunoSEQ multiplex PCR; TCRdb's copy has only in-frame clones and lacks some. The sample has fewer than 80,000 clones, roughly 71% seen once; the top ten hold around 10%. The source material was PBMCs. Receptor source: a woman in her sixties or seventies in good health and CMV-seropositive.

This chain links TRBV6-1 with TRBJ1-5; D remains ambiguous. Germline lookup yields CDR1 MNHNS and CDR2 SASEGT. The CDR3 has 14 residues. V gave up 6 bases and J gave up 0 bases, with 9 bases separating them. The CDR3 here is CASRTGYSNQPQHF. In DNA, the CDR3 is TGTGCCAGCAGGACGGGGTATAGCAATCAGCCCCAGCATTTT.

The rearrangement uses TRBV18 and TRBJ1-1; D is unclear. This CDR3 is built from 15 residues. CDR1 and CDR2 (germline): KGHSH, LQKENI. Trimming stripped 3 bases from V and 3 bases from J, with 14 bases between. The CDR3 DNA reads as TGTGCCAGCTCACCGGTGCCAGGAGGGTACACTGAAGCTTTCTTT. Amino acid sequence: CASSPVPGGYTEAFF.

The genes are TRBV4-1 and TRBJ2-2; TRBD2 agrees at 8 bases. CDR3 length: 17 amino acids. Germline V gene lookup returns CDR1 MGHRA and CDR2 YSYEKL. J was trimmed by 3 bases and V by 4 bases; bases with no gene match: 10. The CDR3 sequence is CASSLLGAGVDTGELFF. The DNA for the CDR3 is TGCGCCAGCAGCCTCCTCGGAGCGGGAGTTGACACCGGGGAGCTGTTTTTT.

The chain's CDR3 is CASSQGIGTERNEQFF. The DNA for the CDR3 is TGCGCCAGCAGCCAAGGCATCGGGACAGAGCGTAATGAGCAGTTCTTC. The chain combines TRBV4-1 with TRBJ2-1; 7 bases fit TRBD1. V dropped 1 base and J dropped 7; count of bases not matched to a gene: 10. The length of the CDR3 is 16 residues. Germline CDR1 reads MGHRA; CDR2 reads YSYEKL.

The J gene is TRBJ2-5, the V gene TRBV28; TRBD2 agrees at 9 bases. V gave up 1 base and J gave up 3 bases; unmatched junction bases: 3. Germline values: CDR1 MDHEN, CDR2 SYDVKM. There are 15 residues in the CDR3. This CDR3 is CASSLLGTSKETQYF. CDR3 bases: TGTGCCAGCAGTTTATTGGGGACTAGCAAAGAGACCCAGTACTTC.

The rearrangement links TRBV4-2 to TRBJ1-6; 7 nucleotides match TRBD1. This CDR3 region has 13 residues. J lost 13 bases, V lost 5 bases, and 8 bases had no gene match. Germline-derived CDR1 and CDR2 are LGHNA and YNFKEQ. Here the CDR3 reads CASSDRVRSPLHF. The CDR3 DNA sequence: TGTGCCAGCAGCGACAGGGTCAGGTCGCCCCTCCACTTT.

The genes are TRBV10-3 and TRBJ1-1; TRBD1 is a possible D gene (5 bases). Trimming stripped 3 bases from V and 6 bases from J, with 8 bases between. Germline-derived CDR1 and CDR2 are ENHRY and SYGVKD. This CDR3 has 12 residues. CDR3 nucleotide sequence: TGTGCCATCAGTGAACGGGACTCTGAAGCTTTCTTT. Protein sequence: CAISERDSEAFF.

The chain employs TRBV18 and TRBJ2-5; tentatively, D is TRBD2 (5 bases). V lost 2 bases and J lost 0, with 7 bases in between. CDR3 length: 14 residues. The V gene's germline CDR1 is KGHSH and CDR2 LQKENI. The CDR3 here is CASSPTEDQETQYF. CDR3 nucleotide sequence: TGTGCCAGCTCACCAACGGAGGACCAAGAGACCCAGTACTTC.

This chain joins TRBV9 and TRBJ1-1; possibly TRBD1 for D (6 bases). Trimming took off 7 bases at V and 5 bases at J, with 15 bases between the two ends. Per germline, CDR1 SGDLS and CDR2 YYNGEE. The CDR3 consists of 13 residues. The CDR3 bases are TGTGCCAGCTCCTTCTCTCAGGGGACTGAAGCTTTCTTT. It codes for CASSFSQGTEAFF.

The V and J genes are TRBV5-5 and TRBJ2-5, with TRBD2 matching 7 bases. The CDR3 length is 15 residues. The germline V gene encodes CDR1 SGHKS and CDR2 YYEKEE (reference sequence). After removal of 0 bases from V and 2 bases from J, the junction contained 4 bases not matched to a gene. The CDR3 reads CASSLGLAAQETQYF. CDR3 DNA sequence: TGTGCCAGCAGCTTGGGGCTAGCGGCTCAAGAGACCCAGTACTTC.

The rearrangement joins TRBV6-1 to TRBJ1-2; 7 bases fit TRBD1. Per the germline V gene, CDR1 is MNHNS and CDR2 is SASEGT. The CDR3 is made up of 13 amino acids. J gave up 4 bases and V 7 bases, and 6 bases lay outside the gene matches. The CDR3 sequence is CASTLTGSYGYTF. Written as DNA, the CDR3 is TGTGCCAGCACCCTGACAGGGAGCTATGGCTACACCTTC.

This clone turned up a few times. The genes are TRBV10-1 and TRBJ2-1, with 11 bases matching TRBD2. V was clipped by 11 bases and J by 6 bases; unmatched bases: 9. The CDR3 extends over 14 amino acids. The germline V gene has CDR1 WNHNN and CDR2 SYGVQD (reference sequence). The CDR3 is CAEAETSGINEQFF. DNA for the CDR3: TGCGCCGAGGCGGAGACTAGCGGGATCAATGAGCAGTTCTTC.

This clone was seen once. The V and J genes are TRBV7-2 and TRBJ1-1; no definite D call. This CDR3 contains 14 residues. Trimming stripped 3 bases from V and 1 base from J, with 9 bases between. The V gene's germline CDR1 is SGHTA and CDR2 FQGNSA. CDR3 bases: TGTGCCAGCAGCTTTTTAACAAGGAACACTGAAGCTTTCTTT. Protein product: CASSFLTRNTEAFF.

The V call is TRBV5-1, the J call TRBJ1-2; D gene ambiguous. The V end lost 2 bases, the J end lost 2 bases, and 19 bases lay between the germline ends. Germline CDR1 and CDR2: SGHRS and YFSETQ. The CDR3 is 17 residues long. The CDR3, as DNA: TGCGCCAGCAGCTTCGGACTACGCACTGACCAGAACTATGGCTACACCTTC. It codes for CASSFGLRTDQNYGYTF.

The rearrangement joins TRBV19 to TRBJ2-1, with a possible D match to TRBD1 (5 bases). The CDR3 has 15 amino acids. V dropped 3 bases and J dropped 9 bases, with 18 bases sitting between them. From germline, CDR1 is LNHDA and CDR2 SQIVND (reference sequence). The CDR3 DNA sequence: TGTGCCAGTAGTATTTCGGCAGGGCCTTACGCTGAGCAGTTCTTC. Its translation: CASSISAGPYAEQFF.

This clone has just one count. J is TRBJ2-1 and V is TRBV20-1; TRBD2 might be the D (6 bases). Germline V gene sequence: CDR1 DFQATT, CDR2 SNEGSKA (reference sequence). With 5 bases removed from V and 6 bases from J, the gap between germline ends came to 8 bases. This CDR3 is built from 11 residues. CDR3 residues: CSALGGNEQFF. CDR3 DNA: TGCAGTGCTTTGGGGGGCAATGAGCAGTTCTTC.

To note about this clone: Since the CDR3 does not end with the conserved phenylalanine or tryptophan, this likely comes from a read error. The rearrangement joins TRBV30 to TRBJ2-2; 10 nucleotides agree with TRBD2. Germline CDR1 and CDR2: GTSNPN and SVGIG (reference sequence). This CDR3 is 13 amino acids long. V dropped 8 bases and J dropped 6; count of bases not matched to a gene: 6. CDR3 protein: CAGRTSGAGELFV. CDR3 sequence (DNA): TGTGCCGGGCGGACTAGCGGAGCCGGGGAGCTGTTTGTT.

This clone was observed a handful of times. One base separates it from a far larger clone, so it is likely a read error. This chain uses TRBV15 with TRBJ1-4; D not resolved. The V gene lost 5 bases and the J gene lost 4 bases, with 11 bases spanning the gap. The CDR3 is made up of 14 amino acids. CDR1 and CDR2 from the germline V gene are LNHNV and YYDKDF (reference sequence). CDR3 in amino acids: CATSRLRVNEKLFF. CDR3 sequence (DNA): TGTGCCACCAGCCGTCTCCGGGTTAATGAAAAACTGTTTTTT. Complete variable domain (other parts from reference TRBV15 and TRBJ1-4): DAMVIQNPRYQVTQFGKPVTLSCSQTLNHNVMYWYQQKSSQAPKLLFHYYDKDFNNEADTPDNFQSRRPNTSFCFLDIRSPGLGDTAMYLCATSRLRVNEKLFFGSGTQLSVL.

This clone occurred a few times. In DNA, the CDR3 is TGTGCCTGGAGTGTGGAGCGGGGGGCGAAGGGTCAGTTCTTC. Translated, it gives CAWSVERGAKGQFF. The gene calls are TRBV30 and TRBJ2-1; 9 nucleotides agree with TRBD2. With V trimmed by 0 bases and J by 13 bases, 10 bases remained unmatched. The CDR3 extends over 14 amino acids. Germline V gene lookup returns CDR1 GTSNPN and CDR2 SVGIG (reference sequence).

The count of this clone is one. J is TRBJ2-3 and V is TRBV9; TRBD1 matches 8 bases. V lost 3 bases, J lost 0 bases, and 0 bases stayed unmatched. The CDR3 consists of 14 residues. CDR1 is SGDLS and CDR2 is YYNGEE in the germline V gene. CDR3 DNA sequence: TGTGCCAGCAGCGGACAGGGGAGCACAGATACGCAGTATTTT. Protein: CASSGQGSTDTQYF.

This sequence joins TRBV5-4 and TRBJ2-5; D is possibly TRBD2 (6 bases). CDR3 length: 16 amino acids. The germline V gene has CDR1 SGHNT and CDR2 YYREEE (reference sequence). V gave up 0 bases and J gave up 1 base, with 13 bases separating them. CDR3: CASSLDPRGAQETQYF. CDR3 nucleotides: TGTGCCAGCAGCTTGGACCCGCGGGGAGCCCAAGAGACCCAGTACTTC.

The chain employs TRBV19 and TRBJ2-7; 9 bases line up with TRBD1. V gave up 6 bases and J gave up 7 bases; unmatched junction bases: 7. This CDR3 has 13 residues. Germline assignment: CDR1 LNHDA and CDR2 SQIVND (reference sequence). CDR3 sequence: CASSLGQGGEQYF. For the CDR3, the DNA is TGTGCCAGTAGCTTGGGACAGGGAGGGGAGCAGTACTTC.

The rearrangement uses TRBV7-6 and TRBJ2-7; 8 bases match TRBD1. Germline-derived CDR1 and CDR2 are SGHVS and FNYEAQ. The CDR3 length is 17 residues. The V gene end was trimmed by 1 base and the J gene end by 4 bases; junction bases not matched to a gene: 12. CDR3 amino acids: CASSLVEGDRPYYEQYF. The CDR3 region has the DNA TGTGCCAGCAGCTTAGTGGAAGGGGACAGGCCCTATTACGAGCAGTACTTC.